These 2 T cell receptor beta chains share one sample of origin, sequenced in a study of blood T cell repertoires in COVID-19. Method: immunoSEQ multiplex PCR; TCRdb's copy keeps in-frame clones and lacks some. The repertoire holds about 250,000 clones, with 86% as singletons. The sample taken for sequencing was peripheral blood. The receptors were gathered from a woman aged 80 or over with COVID-19, enrolled during active disease.

The chain joins TRBV2 to TRBJ1-5; 8 bases align to TRBD1. V gave up 5 bases and J gave up 6 bases; unmatched junction bases: 6. Germline lookup yields CDR1 SNHLY and CDR2 FYNNEI. The length of the CDR3 is 14 residues. For the CDR3, the DNA is TGTGCCAGCAGTCGATCAGGGGGCGGTCAGCCCCAGCATTTT. Its protein is CASSRSGGGQPQHF.

The chain uses TRBV5-1 and TRBJ1-2; tentatively, D is TRBD1 (6 bases). V was cut by 0 bases and J by 7 bases, with 16 bases left in between. This CDR3 has 15 residues. Per germline, CDR1 SGHRS and CDR2 YFSETQ. The CDR3 loop reads CASSLALTGNGGYTF. As DNA, the CDR3 is TGCGCCAGCAGCTTGGCCCTTACAGGGAACGGTGGCTACACCTTC.